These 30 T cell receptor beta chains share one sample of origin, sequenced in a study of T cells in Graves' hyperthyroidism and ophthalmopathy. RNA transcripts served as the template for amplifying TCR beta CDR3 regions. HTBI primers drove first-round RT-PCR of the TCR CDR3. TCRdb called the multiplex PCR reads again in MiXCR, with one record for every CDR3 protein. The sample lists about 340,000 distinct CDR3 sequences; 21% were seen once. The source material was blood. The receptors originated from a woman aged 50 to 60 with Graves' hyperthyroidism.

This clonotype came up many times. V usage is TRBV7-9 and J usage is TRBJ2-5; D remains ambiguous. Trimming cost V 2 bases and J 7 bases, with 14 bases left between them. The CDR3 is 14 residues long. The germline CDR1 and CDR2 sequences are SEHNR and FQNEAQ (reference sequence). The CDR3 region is CASSLQSSSGTQYF. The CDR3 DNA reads TGTGCCAGCAGCTTACAATCCTCAAGTGGGACCCAGTACTTC.

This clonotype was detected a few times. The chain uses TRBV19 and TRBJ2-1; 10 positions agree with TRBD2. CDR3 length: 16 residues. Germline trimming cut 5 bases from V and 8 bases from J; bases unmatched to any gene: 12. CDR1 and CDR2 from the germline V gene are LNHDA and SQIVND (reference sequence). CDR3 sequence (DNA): TGTGCCAGTAGTTATTCTAGCGGGGGCATTGGCTATGAGCAGTTCTTC. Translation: CASSYSSGGIGYEQFF.

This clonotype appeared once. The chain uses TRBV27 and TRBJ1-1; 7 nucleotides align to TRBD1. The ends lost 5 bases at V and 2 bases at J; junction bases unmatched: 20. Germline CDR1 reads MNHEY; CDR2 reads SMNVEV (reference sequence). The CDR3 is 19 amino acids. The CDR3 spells CASSMPHFGRQGQNTEAFF. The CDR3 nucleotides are TGTGCCAGCAGTATGCCCCATTTTGGGCGACAGGGTCAAAACACTGAAGCTTTCTTT.

The CDR3 region is CSAQERGGSRETQYF. In DNA, the CDR3 is TGCAGTGCTCAAGAACGGGGGGGTTCGAGAGAGACCCAGTACTTC. The chain uses TRBV20-1 and TRBJ2-5; TRBD2 aligns across 8 bases. The CDR3 is 15 residues long. Per germline, CDR1 DFQATT and CDR2 SNEGSKA (reference sequence). The ends lost 5 bases at V and 4 bases at J; junction bases unmatched: 12.

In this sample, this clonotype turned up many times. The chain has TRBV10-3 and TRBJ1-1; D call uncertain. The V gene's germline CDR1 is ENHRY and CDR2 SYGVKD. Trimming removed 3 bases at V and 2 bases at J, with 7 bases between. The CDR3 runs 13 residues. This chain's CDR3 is CAISEEGNTEAFF. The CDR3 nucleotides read TGTGCCATCAGTGAAGAGGGTAACACTGAAGCTTTCTTT.

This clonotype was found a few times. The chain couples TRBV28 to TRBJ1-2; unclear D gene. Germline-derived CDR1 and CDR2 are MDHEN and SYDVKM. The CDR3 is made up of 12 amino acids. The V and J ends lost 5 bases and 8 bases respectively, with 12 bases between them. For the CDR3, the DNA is TGTGCCAGCAGTCTTCAAGATGGAGGCTACACCTTC. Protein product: CASSLQDGGYTF.

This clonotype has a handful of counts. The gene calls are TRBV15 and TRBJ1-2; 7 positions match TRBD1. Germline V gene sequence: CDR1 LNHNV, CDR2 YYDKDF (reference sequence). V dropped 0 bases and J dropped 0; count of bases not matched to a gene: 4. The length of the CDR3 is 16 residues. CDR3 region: CATSRDGQAANYGYTF. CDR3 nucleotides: TGTGCCACCAGCAGAGACGGACAGGCAGCTAACTATGGCTACACCTTC.

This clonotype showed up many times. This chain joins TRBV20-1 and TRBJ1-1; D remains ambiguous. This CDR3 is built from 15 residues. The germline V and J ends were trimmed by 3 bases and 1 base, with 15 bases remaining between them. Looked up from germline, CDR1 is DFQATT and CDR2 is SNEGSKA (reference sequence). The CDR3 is CSARVVGRSNTEAFF. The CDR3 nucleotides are TGCAGTGCTAGGGTCGTGGGTCGGTCGAACACTGAAGCTTTCTTT.

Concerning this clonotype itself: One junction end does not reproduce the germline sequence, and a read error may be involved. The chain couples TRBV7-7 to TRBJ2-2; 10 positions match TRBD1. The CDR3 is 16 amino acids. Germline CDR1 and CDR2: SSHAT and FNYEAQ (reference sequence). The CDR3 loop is CASSIGTGENTGELFF. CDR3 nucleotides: TGTGCTAGCAGCATCGGGACAGGGGAAAACACCGGGGAGCTGTTTTTT. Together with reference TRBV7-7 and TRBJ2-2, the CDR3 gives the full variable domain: GAGVSQSPRYKVTKRGQDVTLRCDPISSHATLYWYQQALGQGPEFLTYFNYEAQPDKSGLPSDRFSAERPEGSISTLTIQRTEQRDSAMYRCASSIGTGENTGELFFGEGSRLTVL.

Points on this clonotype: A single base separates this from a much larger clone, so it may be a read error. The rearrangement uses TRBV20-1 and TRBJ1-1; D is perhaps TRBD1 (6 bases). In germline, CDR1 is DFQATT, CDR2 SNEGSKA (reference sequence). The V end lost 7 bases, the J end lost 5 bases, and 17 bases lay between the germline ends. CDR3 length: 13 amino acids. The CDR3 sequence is CSVVAGVKTEAFF. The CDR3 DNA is TGCAGTGTTGTCGCAGGGGTAAAAACTGAAGCTTTCTTT.

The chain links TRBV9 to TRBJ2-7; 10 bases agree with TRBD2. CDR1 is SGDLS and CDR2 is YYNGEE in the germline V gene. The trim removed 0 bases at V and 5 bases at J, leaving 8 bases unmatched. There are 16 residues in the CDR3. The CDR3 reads CASSVGPSGRGDEQYF. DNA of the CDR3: TGTGCCAGCAGCGTAGGCCCTAGCGGGAGAGGGGACGAGCAGTACTTC.

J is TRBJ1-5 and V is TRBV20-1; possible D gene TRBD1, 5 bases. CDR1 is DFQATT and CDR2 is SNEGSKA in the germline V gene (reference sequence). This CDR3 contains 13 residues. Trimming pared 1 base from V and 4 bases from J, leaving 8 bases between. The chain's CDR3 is CSARGGQNQPQHF. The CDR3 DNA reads TGCAGTGCTAGAGGGGGCCAGAATCAGCCCCAGCATTTT.

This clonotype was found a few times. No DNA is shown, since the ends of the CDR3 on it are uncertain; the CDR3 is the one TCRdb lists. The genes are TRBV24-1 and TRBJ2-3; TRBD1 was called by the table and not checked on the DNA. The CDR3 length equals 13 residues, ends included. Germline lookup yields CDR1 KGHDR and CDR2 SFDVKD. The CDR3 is CATSVPGHTAQYF.

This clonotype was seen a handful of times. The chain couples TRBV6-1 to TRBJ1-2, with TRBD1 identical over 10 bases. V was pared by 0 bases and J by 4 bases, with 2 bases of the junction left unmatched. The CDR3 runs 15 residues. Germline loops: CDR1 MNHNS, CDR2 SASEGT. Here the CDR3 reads CASSEAGQGSYGYTF. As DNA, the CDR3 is TGTGCCAGCAGTGAAGCGGGACAGGGGTCCTATGGCTACACCTTC.

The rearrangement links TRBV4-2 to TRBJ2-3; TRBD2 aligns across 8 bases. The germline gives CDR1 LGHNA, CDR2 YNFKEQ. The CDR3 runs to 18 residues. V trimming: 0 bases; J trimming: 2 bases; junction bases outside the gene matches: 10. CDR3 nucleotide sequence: TGTGCCAGCAGCCAAGATCGGGGCGGGGGGTTTACCACAGATACGCAGTATTTT. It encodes CASSQDRGGGFTTDTQYF.

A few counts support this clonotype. For the CDR3, the DNA is TGTGCCAGCAGTCTCAGAAGAGGGGGGGACTATGGCTACACCTTC. This translates into CASSLRRGGDYGYTF. The rearrangement uses TRBV7-3 and TRBJ1-2, with D perhaps matching TRBD1 (6 bases). Trimming stripped 6 bases from V and 3 bases from J, with 17 bases between. The CDR3 contains 15 residues. Germline V gives CDR1 SGHTA, CDR2 FQGTGA.

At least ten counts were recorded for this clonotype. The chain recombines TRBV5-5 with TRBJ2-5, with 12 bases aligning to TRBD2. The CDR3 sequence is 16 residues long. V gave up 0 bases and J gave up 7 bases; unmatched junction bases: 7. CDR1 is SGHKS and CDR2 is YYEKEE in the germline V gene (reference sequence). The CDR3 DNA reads TGTGCCAGCAGCTTGGCCCTTTTGACTAGCGGGAGGACCCAGTACTTC. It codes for CASSLALLTSGRTQYF.

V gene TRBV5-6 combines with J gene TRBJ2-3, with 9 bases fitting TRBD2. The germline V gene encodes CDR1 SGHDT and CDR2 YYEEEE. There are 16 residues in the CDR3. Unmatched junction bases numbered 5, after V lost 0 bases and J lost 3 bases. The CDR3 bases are TGTGCCAGCAGCTTGGCCGGCGGGAGGGGAACAGATACGCAGTATTTT. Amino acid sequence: CASSLAGGRGTDTQYF.

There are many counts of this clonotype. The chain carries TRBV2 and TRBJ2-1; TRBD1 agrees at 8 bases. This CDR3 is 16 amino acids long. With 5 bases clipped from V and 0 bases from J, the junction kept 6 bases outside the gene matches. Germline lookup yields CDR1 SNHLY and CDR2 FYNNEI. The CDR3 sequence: CASSSRTGSSYNEQFF. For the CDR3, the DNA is TGTGCCAGCAGTTCCCGGACAGGGAGCTCCTACAATGAGCAGTTCTTC.

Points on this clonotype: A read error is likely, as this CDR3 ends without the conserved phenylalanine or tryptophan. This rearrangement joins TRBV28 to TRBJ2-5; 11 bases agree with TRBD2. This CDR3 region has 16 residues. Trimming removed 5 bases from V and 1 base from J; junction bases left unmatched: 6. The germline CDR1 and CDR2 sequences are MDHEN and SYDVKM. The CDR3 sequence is CASSPIAGGLQETQYL. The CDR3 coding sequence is TGTGCCAGCAGTCCGATAGCGGGAGGGCTCCAAGAGACCCAGTACCTC.

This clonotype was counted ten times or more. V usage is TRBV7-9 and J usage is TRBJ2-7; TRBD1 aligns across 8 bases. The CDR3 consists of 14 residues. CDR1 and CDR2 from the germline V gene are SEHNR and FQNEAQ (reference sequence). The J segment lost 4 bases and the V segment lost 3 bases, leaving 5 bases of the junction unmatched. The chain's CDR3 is CASSLGRGRYEQYF. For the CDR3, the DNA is TGTGCCAGCAGCTTGGGCAGGGGGCGTTACGAGCAGTACTTC.

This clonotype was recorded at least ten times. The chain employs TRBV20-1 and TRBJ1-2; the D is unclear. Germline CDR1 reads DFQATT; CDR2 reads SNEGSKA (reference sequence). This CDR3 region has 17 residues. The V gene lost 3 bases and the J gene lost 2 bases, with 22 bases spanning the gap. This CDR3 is CSASFGTGFSRNYGYTF. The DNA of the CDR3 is TGCAGTGCTAGTTTTGGAACGGGATTCTCAAGGAACTATGGCTACACCTTC.

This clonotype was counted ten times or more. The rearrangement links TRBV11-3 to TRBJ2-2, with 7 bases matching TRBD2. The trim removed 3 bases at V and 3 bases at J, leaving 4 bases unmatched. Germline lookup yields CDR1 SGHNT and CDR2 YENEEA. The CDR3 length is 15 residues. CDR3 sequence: CASSLLAVDTGELFF. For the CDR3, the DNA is TGTGCCAGCAGCTTGCTAGCGGTAGACACCGGGGAGCTGTTTTTT.

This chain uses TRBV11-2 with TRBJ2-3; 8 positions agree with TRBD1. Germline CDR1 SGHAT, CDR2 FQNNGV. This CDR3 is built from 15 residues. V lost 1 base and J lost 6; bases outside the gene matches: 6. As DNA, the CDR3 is TGTGCCAGCAGCTTAGGGCAGGGGGCCGGGGATACGCAGTATTTT. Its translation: CASSLGQGAGDTQYF.

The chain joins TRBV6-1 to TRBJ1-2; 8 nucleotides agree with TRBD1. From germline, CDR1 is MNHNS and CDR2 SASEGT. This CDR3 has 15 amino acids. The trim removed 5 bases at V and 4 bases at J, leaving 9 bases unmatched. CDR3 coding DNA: TGTGCCAGCAGTCCCGGGGACAGGTTAATCTATGGCTACACCTTC. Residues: CASSPGDRLIYGYTF.

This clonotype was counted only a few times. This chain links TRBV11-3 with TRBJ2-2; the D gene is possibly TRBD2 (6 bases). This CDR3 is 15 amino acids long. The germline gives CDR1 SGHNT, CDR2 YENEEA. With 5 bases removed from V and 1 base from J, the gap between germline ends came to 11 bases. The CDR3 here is CASSPTRVNTGELFF. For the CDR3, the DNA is TGTGCCAGCAGCCCGACTAGAGTGAACACCGGGGAGCTGTTTTTT.

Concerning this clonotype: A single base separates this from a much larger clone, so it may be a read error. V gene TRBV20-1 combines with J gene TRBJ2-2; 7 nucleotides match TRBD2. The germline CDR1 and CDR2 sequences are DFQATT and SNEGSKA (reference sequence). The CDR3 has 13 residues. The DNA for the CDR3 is TGCAGTGCCCCTGGGGGGGGACCCGGGGAGATGTTTTTT. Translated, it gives CSAPGGGPGEMFF.

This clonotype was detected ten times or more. The CDR3: CSATLPGSLTDTQYF. The CDR3 DNA sequence: TGCAGTGCTACGTTACCGGGGTCCCTCACAGATACGCAGTATTTT. This chain uses TRBV20-1 with TRBJ2-3; the D gene is possibly TRBD2 (5 bases). Per germline, CDR1 DFQATT and CDR2 SNEGSKA (reference sequence). Between the trimmed V and J ends, which lost 4 bases and 2 bases, there was a span of 16 bases. The CDR3 has 15 residues.

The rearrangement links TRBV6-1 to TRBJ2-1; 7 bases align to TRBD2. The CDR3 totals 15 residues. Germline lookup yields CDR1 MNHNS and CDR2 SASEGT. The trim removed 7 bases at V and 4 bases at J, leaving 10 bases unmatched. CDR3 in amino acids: CASKPAGISYNEQFF. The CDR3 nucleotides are TGTGCCAGCAAACCAGCGGGGATTTCTTACAATGAGCAGTTCTTC.

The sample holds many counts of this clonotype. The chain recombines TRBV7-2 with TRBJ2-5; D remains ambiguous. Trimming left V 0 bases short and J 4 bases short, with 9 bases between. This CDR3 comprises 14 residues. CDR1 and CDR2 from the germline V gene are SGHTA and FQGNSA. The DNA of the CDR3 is TGTGCCAGCAGCTTAGCCAGCGTCCCAGAGACCCAGTACTTC. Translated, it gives CASSLASVPETQYF.